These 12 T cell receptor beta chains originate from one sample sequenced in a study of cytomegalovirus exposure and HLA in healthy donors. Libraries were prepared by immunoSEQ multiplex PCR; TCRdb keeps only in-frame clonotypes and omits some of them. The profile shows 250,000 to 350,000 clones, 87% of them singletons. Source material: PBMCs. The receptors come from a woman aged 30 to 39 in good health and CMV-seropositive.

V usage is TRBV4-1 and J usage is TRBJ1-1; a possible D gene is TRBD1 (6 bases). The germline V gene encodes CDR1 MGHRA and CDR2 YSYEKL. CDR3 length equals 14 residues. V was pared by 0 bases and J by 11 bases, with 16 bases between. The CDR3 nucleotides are TGCGCCAGCAGCCAAGAGTCAGGGGCTCGGAGGGCTTTCTTT. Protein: CASSQESGARRAFF.

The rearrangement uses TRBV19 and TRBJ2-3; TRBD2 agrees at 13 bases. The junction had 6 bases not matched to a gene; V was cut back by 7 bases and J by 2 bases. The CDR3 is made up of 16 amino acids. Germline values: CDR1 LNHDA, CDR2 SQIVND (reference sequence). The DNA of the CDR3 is TGTGCCAGTACTCCGGGACTAGCGGGGTACACAGATACGCAGTATTTT. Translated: CASTPGLAGYTDTQYF.

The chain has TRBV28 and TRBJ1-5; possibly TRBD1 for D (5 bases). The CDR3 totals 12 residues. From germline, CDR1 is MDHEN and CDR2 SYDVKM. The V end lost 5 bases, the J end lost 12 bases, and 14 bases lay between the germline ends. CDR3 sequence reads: CASSTPGRGQHF. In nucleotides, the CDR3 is TGTGCCAGCAGTACCCCTGGGAGGGGCCAGCATTTT.

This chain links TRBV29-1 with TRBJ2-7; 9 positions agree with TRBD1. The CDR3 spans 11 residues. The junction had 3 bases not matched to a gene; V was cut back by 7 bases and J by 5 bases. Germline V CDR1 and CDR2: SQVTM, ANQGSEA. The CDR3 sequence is CSADRGDEQYF. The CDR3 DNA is TGCAGCGCGGACAGGGGTGACGAGCAGTACTTC.

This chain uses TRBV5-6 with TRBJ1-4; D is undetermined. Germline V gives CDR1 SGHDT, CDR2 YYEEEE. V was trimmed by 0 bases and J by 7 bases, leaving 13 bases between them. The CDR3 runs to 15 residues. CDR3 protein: CASSLVRVSGEKLFF. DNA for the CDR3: TGTGCCAGCAGCTTGGTTCGGGTTAGTGGTGAAAAACTGTTTTTT.

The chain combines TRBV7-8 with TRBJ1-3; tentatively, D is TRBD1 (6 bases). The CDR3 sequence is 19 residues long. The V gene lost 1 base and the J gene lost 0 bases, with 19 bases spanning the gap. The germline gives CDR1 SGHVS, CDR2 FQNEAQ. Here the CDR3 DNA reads TGTGCCAGCAGCTTAGGGCTGCGGGGGCGGGGGTTCTCTGGAAACACCATATATTTT. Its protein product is CASSLGLRGRGFSGNTIYF. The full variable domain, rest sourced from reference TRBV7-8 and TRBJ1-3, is GAGVSQSPRYKVAKRGQDVALRCDPISGHVSLFWYQQALGQGPEFLTYFQNEAQLDKSGLPSDRFFAERPEGSVSTLKIQRTQQEDSAVYLCASSLGLRGRGFSGNTIYFGEGSWLTVV.

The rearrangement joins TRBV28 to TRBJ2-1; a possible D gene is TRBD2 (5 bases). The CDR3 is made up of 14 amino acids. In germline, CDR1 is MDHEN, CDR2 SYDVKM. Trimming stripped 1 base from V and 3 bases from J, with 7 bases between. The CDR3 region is CASSLLLVYNEQFF. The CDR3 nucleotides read TGTGCCAGCAGTTTATTACTAGTCTACAATGAGCAGTTCTTC.

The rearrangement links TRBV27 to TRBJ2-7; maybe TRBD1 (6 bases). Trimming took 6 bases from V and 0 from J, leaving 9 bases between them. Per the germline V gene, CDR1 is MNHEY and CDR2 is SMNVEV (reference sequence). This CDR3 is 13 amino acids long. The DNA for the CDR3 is TGTGCCAGCAGCCCGGGACACTCCTACGAGCAGTACTTC. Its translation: CASSPGHSYEQYF.

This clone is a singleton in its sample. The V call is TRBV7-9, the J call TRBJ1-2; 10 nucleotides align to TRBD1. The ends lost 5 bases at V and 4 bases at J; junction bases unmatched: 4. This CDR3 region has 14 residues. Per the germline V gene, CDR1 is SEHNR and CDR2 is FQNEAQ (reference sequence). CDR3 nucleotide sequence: TGTGCCAGCAGCGCTCGACAGGGGGCCTATGGCTACACCTTC. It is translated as CASSARQGAYGYTF. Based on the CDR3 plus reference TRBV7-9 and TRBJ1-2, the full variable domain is DTGVSQNPRHKITKRGQNVTFRCDPISEHNRLYWYRQTLGQGPEFLTYFQNEAQLEKSRLLSDRFSAERPKGSFSTLEIQRTEQGDSAMYLCASSARQGAYGYTFGSGTRLTVV.

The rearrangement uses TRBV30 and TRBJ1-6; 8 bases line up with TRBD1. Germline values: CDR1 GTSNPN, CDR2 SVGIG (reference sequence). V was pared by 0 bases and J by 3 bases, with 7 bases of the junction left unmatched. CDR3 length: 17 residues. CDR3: CAWSVPRGRNYNSPLHF. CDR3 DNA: TGTGCCTGGAGTGTCCCCAGGGGGCGAAACTATAATTCACCCCTCCACTTT.

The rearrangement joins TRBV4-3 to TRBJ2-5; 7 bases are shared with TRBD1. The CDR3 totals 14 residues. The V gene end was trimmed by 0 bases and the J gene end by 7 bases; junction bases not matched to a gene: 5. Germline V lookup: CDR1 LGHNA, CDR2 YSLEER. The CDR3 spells CASSQDRQGGTQYF. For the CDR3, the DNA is TGCGCCAGCAGCCAAGACAGACAGGGTGGGACCCAGTACTTC.

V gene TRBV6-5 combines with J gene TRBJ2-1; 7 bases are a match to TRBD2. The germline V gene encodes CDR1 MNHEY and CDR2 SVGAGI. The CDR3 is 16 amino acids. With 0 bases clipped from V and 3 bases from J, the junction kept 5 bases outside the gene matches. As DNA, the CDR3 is TGTGCCAGCAGTTACTCGTGGAGCGGGAACTACAATGAGCAGTTCTTC. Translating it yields CASSYSWSGNYNEQFF.